Below, 26 T cell receptor beta chains from the same sample are listed, as sequenced in a study of T cells in Graves' hyperthyroidism and ophthalmopathy. TCR beta CDR3 regions were amplified from RNA. In the first-round RT-PCR of the TCR CDR3, the HTBI primer set was used. TCRdb re-derived calls from the multiplex PCR reads in MiXCR, one entry per CDR3 protein. The table shows fewer than 400,000 distinct CDR3 sequences, with around 14% occurring only once. Sequencing input: blood. These receptors were taken from a woman younger than 35 with Graves' hyperthyroidism that later progressed to Graves' ophthalmopathy.

The rearrangement joins TRBV28 to TRBJ1-2, with D hard to call. Germline V gene lookup returns CDR1 MDHEN and CDR2 SYDVKM. Trimming shortened V by 6 bases and J by 4 bases, and 9 bases separated the two germline ends. The CDR3 has 12 amino acids. The CDR3 loop reads CASSPDLYGYTF. CDR3 nucleotides: TGTGCCAGCAGCCCGGACCTCTATGGCTACACCTTC.

This clonotype appeared many times. The J gene is TRBJ2-3, the V gene TRBV27; D unclear. Per germline, CDR1 MNHEY and CDR2 SMNVEV (reference sequence). Trimming shortened V by 7 bases and J by 2 bases, and 16 bases separated the two germline ends. This CDR3 region has 15 residues. DNA of the CDR3: TGTGCCAGCATCCAATGGGTTCCGATCACAGATACGCAGTATTTT. Its translation is CASIQWVPITDTQYF.

Remarks on this clonotype: A much larger clone differs by one base, so this may be a read error. The V call is TRBV2, the J call TRBJ2-5; D is uncertain. V lost 7 bases, J lost 5 bases, and 17 bases lay in between. The CDR3 extends over 14 amino acids. CDR1 and CDR2 (germline): SNHLY, FYNNEI. Here the CDR3 DNA reads TGTGCCAGCATGCGAACAAAGGAGTATGAGACCCAGTACTTC. Amino acid sequence: CASMRTKEYETQYF.

This clonotype showed up just a few times. The rearrangement uses TRBV3-1 and TRBJ2-7; the D gene is possibly TRBD2 (5 bases). The CDR3 consists of 14 residues. Germline loops: CDR1 LGHDT, CDR2 YNNKEL (reference sequence). Deletions cut 4 bases from V and 2 bases from J, with 12 bases between. The CDR3 DNA reads TGTGCCAGCAGCCCCGGAGTGGAGGCCTACGAGCAGTACTTC. Amino acids: CASSPGVEAYEQYF.

This clonotype appeared a few times. This chain uses TRBV20-1 with TRBJ1-5; TRBD1 might be the D (5 bases). Between the trimmed V and J ends, which lost 2 bases and 4 bases, there was a span of 18 bases. Germline values: CDR1 DFQATT, CDR2 SNEGSKA (reference sequence). CDR3 size: 16 residues. CDR3 DNA: TGCAGTGCTAGACCCCAGGCCAGGGTAGGGAATCAGCCCCAGCATTTT. It encodes CSARPQARVGNQPQHF.

The V call is TRBV11-3, the J call TRBJ1-4, with D uncertain. Trimming removed 3 bases from V and 0 bases from J, with 11 bases in between. CDR3 length: 16 residues. CDR1 and CDR2 from the germline V gene are SGHNT and YENEEA. The CDR3 nucleotides read TGTGCCAGCAGCTTGGCCCGACCGGCAACTAATGAAAAACTGTTTTTT. Its protein is CASSLARPATNEKLFF.

This clonotype has at least ten counts. J is TRBJ1-5 and V is TRBV20-1; D might be TRBD1 (6 bases). Germline assignment: CDR1 DFQATT and CDR2 SNEGSKA (reference sequence). V was clipped by 3 bases and J by 11 bases, with 17 bases between them. This CDR3 region has 13 residues. In nucleotides, the CDR3 is TGCAGTGCTAGTGGTCAGGGGCTCCCGACCCAGCATTTT. Encoded protein: CSASGQGLPTQHF.

Note on this clonotype: A much larger clone sits a single nucleotide away, making a read error possible. DNA of the CDR3: TGTGCCACCGATGGCCACCGCGGGAGCCACTACGAGCAGTACTTC. Its protein is CATDGHRGSHYEQYF. This chain uses TRBV28 with TRBJ2-7; 7 bases fit TRBD2. Germline V gene lookup returns CDR1 MDHEN and CDR2 SYDVKM. Trimming at V came to 10 bases and at J to 3 bases, leaving 15 bases not matched to a gene. This CDR3 has 15 amino acids.

CDR3 loop: CASSLSPGGELFF. CDR3 DNA: TGTGCCAGCAGTTTATCCCCAGGCGGGGAGCTGTTTTTT. The chain combines TRBV28 with TRBJ2-2; no definite D call. CDR1 and CDR2 from the germline V gene are MDHEN and SYDVKM. V lost 1 base and J lost 7, with 7 bases in between. The length of the CDR3 is 13 residues.

At least ten counts were recorded for this clonotype. This chain uses TRBV11-2 with TRBJ1-2; tentative D call: TRBD1 (6 bases). The length of the CDR3 is 18 residues. Trimming removed 5 bases from V and 0 bases from J, with 22 bases in between. The germline V gene has CDR1 SGHAT and CDR2 FQNNGV. The CDR3 sequence is CASSTIYLTGQPNYGYTF. The CDR3 nucleotides are TGTGCCAGCAGCACTATATACTTGACAGGCCAACCTAACTATGGCTACACCTTC.

This chain joins TRBV5-1 and TRBJ2-7; 7 bases line up with TRBD2. Germline V gives CDR1 SGHRS, CDR2 YFSETQ. V lost 5 bases to trimming and J lost 4 bases; unmatched junction nucleotides: 6. This CDR3 region has 13 residues. DNA of the CDR3: TGCGCCAGCAGATGGACTAGTCAGTACGAGCAGTACTTC. As protein: CASRWTSQYEQYF.

This clonotype was picked up many times. The rearrangement links TRBV11-1 to TRBJ2-2, with TRBD1 matching over 9 bases. This CDR3 has 22 amino acids. The germline gives CDR1 SGHAT, CDR2 FQDESV (reference sequence). V was clipped by 5 bases and J by 0 bases; unmatched bases: 22. This CDR3 is CASSPGQGKVGRLIANTGELFF. As DNA, the CDR3 is TGTGCCAGCAGCCCGGGACAGGGCAAGGTGGGAAGGCTTATCGCGAACACCGGGGAGCTGTTTTTT. The variable domain in full, with the rest retrieved from reference TRBV11-1 and TRBJ2-2, is EAEVAQSPRYKITEKSQAVAFWCDPISGHATLYWYRQILGQGPELLVQFQDESVVDDSQLPKDRFSAERLKGVDSTLKIQPAELGDSAMYLCASSPGQGKVGRLIANTGELFFGEGSRLTVL.

The chain recombines TRBV5-4 with TRBJ1-1; D is perhaps TRBD1 (6 bases). Trimming pared 4 bases from V and 2 bases from J, leaving 15 bases between. The CDR3 is 15 residues long. Germline CDR1 SGHNT, CDR2 YYREEE (reference sequence). CDR3 nucleotides: TGTGCCAGCAGCAGGAACCGGGGGGCCAACACTGAAGCTTTCTTT. It specifies CASSRNRGANTEAFF.

This clonotype was observed a handful of times. The chain employs TRBV15 and TRBJ2-2; possible D gene TRBD2, 5 bases. From germline, CDR1 is LNHNV and CDR2 YYDKDF (reference sequence). The CDR3 has 15 residues. Trimming left V 0 bases short and J 7 bases short, with 12 bases between. The DNA for the CDR3 is TGTGCCACCAGCAGAGATCTGGACTCGGGCGGGGAGCTGTTTTTT. Residues: CATSRDLDSGGELFF.

This clonotype was seen ten or more times. The rearrangement links TRBV24-1 to TRBJ2-5; no firm D call. Deletions cut 2 bases from V and 5 bases from J, with 11 bases between. The CDR3 totals 14 residues. The germline V gene encodes CDR1 KGHDR and CDR2 SFDVKD. CDR3 region: CATSDSGPGETQYF. CDR3 bases: TGTGCCACCAGTGATTCCGGGCCTGGGGAGACCCAGTACTTC.

This chain joins TRBV5-1 and TRBJ2-5; D possibly corresponds to TRBD2 (6 bases). The length of the CDR3 is 16 residues. The ends were cut back, 0 bases at V and 4 bases at J, with 16 bases in the middle. Germline V gene sequence: CDR1 SGHRS, CDR2 YFSETQ. CDR3 coding DNA: TGCGCCAGCAGCTTGGGCGGGGCTGGGGAGAGAGAGACCCAGTACTTC. Its protein product is CASSLGGAGERETQYF.

This sequence joins TRBV5-4 and TRBJ2-7; D gene uncertain. Deletions cut 0 bases from V and 3 bases from J, with 10 bases between. CDR1 is SGHNT and CDR2 is YYREEE in the germline V gene (reference sequence). The CDR3 has 14 amino acids. CDR3 residues: CASSLEGSGYEQYF. The CDR3 DNA reads TGTGCCAGCAGCTTGGAAGGGTCGGGCTACGAGCAGTACTTC.

The sample holds many counts of this clonotype. The V and J genes are TRBV5-6 and TRBJ2-4, with D perhaps assigned TRBD1 or TRBD2 (5 bases each). CDR3 length equals 16 residues. Germline-derived CDR1 and CDR2 are SGHDT and YYEEEE. The V end was cut by 4 bases, the J end by 1 base, with 15 bases between. The CDR3 is CASSQMGPPAKNIQYF. In nucleotides, the CDR3 is TGTGCCAGCAGCCAGATGGGACCTCCTGCCAAAAACATTCAGTACTTC.

The table lists this clonotype with many counts. V is TRBV10-3 and J is TRBJ1-4; D is undetermined. Trimming shortened V by 5 bases and J by 7 bases, and 11 bases separated the two germline ends. The CDR3 loop spans 13 amino acids. The germline V gene encodes CDR1 ENHRY and CDR2 SYGVKD. CDR3 region: CAISSGGREKLFF. DNA of the CDR3: TGTGCCATCAGTAGTGGAGGGCGTGAAAAACTGTTTTTT.

A remark on this clonotype: The junction does not match germline at one end; this may be a read error. The rearrangement uses TRBV19 and TRBJ2-3; D may be TRBD1 (7 bases). Germline V gene data show CDR1 as LNHDA and CDR2 as SQIVND (reference sequence). The length of the CDR3 is 16 residues. The CDR3 DNA is TGTGCCAGTAGTAAACTGCGGGACAGCGACACAGATACGCGGTATTTT. As protein: CASSKLRDSDTDTRYF. Full variable domain (outside the CDR3, taken from reference TRBV19 and TRBJ2-3): DGGITQSPKYLFRKEGQNVTLSCEQNLNHDAMYWYRQDPGQGLRLIYYSQIVNDFQKGDIAEGYSVSREKKESFPLTVTSAQKNPTAFYLCASSKLRDSDTDTRYFGPGTRLTVL.

The rearrangement joins TRBV7-8 to TRBJ2-4, with unresolved D. Germline CDR1 and CDR2: SGHVS and FQNEAQ. CDR3 size: 15 residues. With 3 bases removed from V and 1 base from J, the gap between germline ends came to 10 bases. CDR3 sequence (DNA): TGTGCCAGCAGCTTGGACCGCGTGGCCAAAAACATTCAGTACTTC. This gives the protein CASSLDRVAKNIQYF.

This chain uses TRBV6-2 or TRBV6-3 with TRBJ2-7; D is unclear. V lost 6 bases and J lost 3, with 9 bases in between. The CDR3 totals 12 residues. The germline V gene encodes CDR1 MNHEY and CDR2 SVGEGT. CDR3 residues: CASSGSNYEQYF. CDR3 DNA: TGTGCCAGCAGCGGGTCCAACTACGAGCAGTACTTC.

The V gene is TRBV4-1, the J gene TRBJ2-1; TRBD2 aligns across 9 bases. CDR1 and CDR2 from the germline V gene are MGHRA and YSYEKL. The CDR3 loop spans 16 amino acids. The J segment lost 1 base and the V segment lost 1 base, leaving 2 bases of the junction unmatched. The CDR3 is CASSQALAGSYNEQFF. For the CDR3, the DNA is TGCGCCAGCAGCCAAGCCCTAGCGGGGTCCTACAATGAGCAGTTCTTC.

The chain carries TRBV6-1 and TRBJ2-1; D possibly matches TRBD1 or TRBD2 (5 bases each). This CDR3 has 15 residues. Trimming removed 6 bases at V and 9 bases at J, with 21 bases between. Germline V lookup: CDR1 MNHNS, CDR2 SASEGT. CDR3 coding DNA: TGTGCCAGCAGCAAACTGGGACCCCTCATGAGTGAGCAGTTCTTC. Amino acid sequence: CASSKLGPLMSEQFF.

This clonotype was counted a few times. A much larger clone sits a single nucleotide away, making a read error possible. The V gene is TRBV7-9, the J gene TRBJ2-7; no reliable D call. The V end lost 2 bases, the J end lost 5 bases, and 4 bases lay between the germline ends. The CDR3 has 11 residues. Germline V gene data show CDR1 as SEHNR and CDR2 as FQNEAQ (reference sequence). Here the CDR3 DNA reads TGTGCCAGCAGCTTATTAAACGAGCAGTACTTC. This sequence encodes CASSLLNEQYF.

The sample holds many counts of this clonotype. The J gene is TRBJ2-7, the V gene TRBV20-1, with D possibly TRBD2 on 5 matching bases. This CDR3 contains 14 residues. Germline CDR1 and CDR2: DFQATT and SNEGSKA (reference sequence). Trimming removed 2 bases from V and 0 bases from J, with 11 bases in between. DNA for the CDR3: TGCAGTGCTAGAATCAGCGGCCGCTCCTACGAGCAGTACTTC. Residues: CSARISGRSYEQYF.